This TCR beta chain stems from a study of T cell repertoires in cytomegalovirus infection. In TCRdb, the reads were re-called with MiXCR into one record per CDR3 protein. The sample has 200,000 to 250,000 distinct CDR3 sequences, around 35% seen once; the top ten hold around 64%. CDR3 size: 13 residues. V lost 6 bases and J lost 1, with 9 bases in between. Germline V gene data show CDR1 as SGHVS and CDR2 as FNYEAQ. A remark on this clonotype: Antigen: not known.

The sequences come from CD8+ T cells from cultured PBMCs, collected from culture after CMV antigen stimulation. The sequence was obtained from a human donor in good health (CMV status not recorded). Some clones in this sample may be carry-over from other donors' samples. The chain combines TRBV7-6 with TRBJ1-1; D is perhaps TRBD1 (6 bases). Here the CDR3 DNA reads TGTGCCAGCAGATTCAGGGGGAACACTGAAGCTTTCTTT. It yields the protein CASRFRGNTEAFF.